This TCR beta chain came from a study of T cells expressing NK-cell markers. TCRdb reprocessed the 5' RACE reads and stores each CDR3 protein as one record, lacking DNA. This table lists hundreds of thousands of distinct CDR3 sequences. CDR1 MNHNS and CDR2 SASEGT come from the germline V gene. This CDR3 has 13 residues. The sequence was obtained from a woman between 18 and 69 years old in good health. The sequencing input was blood T cells: a sorted CD56 or NKG2C T cell subset, CD4+ or CD8+ T cells, or bulk PBMC T cells (not recorded which). The J gene is TRBJ1-6, the V gene TRBV6-1. CDR3 loop: CASRGGYNSPLHF.